This entry describes one TCR beta chain. Its specificity is unknown. Treatment specified: randomized to nivolumab then ipilimumab (arm A) or the reverse (arm B). The sample originates from a study of sequential checkpoint blockade in melanoma. Study-wide results and caveats: For nivolumab-first patients, baseline tumor clonality was associated with response.

This CDR3 is built from 13 residues. Germline V gives CDR1 WSHSY, CDR2 SAAADI. Trimming took 6 bases from V and 4 from J, leaving 12 bases between them. Using immunoSEQ multiplex PCR, the repertoire was profiled, and TCRdb retains in-frame clones only, with some absent. Among more than 30,000 clones, 32% were seen once, and the ten largest hold about 1.5%. The receptor's source is a human donor with melanoma. Material: tumor tissue (inferred from file names), obtained from a patient given nivolumab and ipilimumab in sequence. The chain recombines TRBV10-2 with TRBJ2-5; tentatively, D is TRBD2 (5 bases). The CDR3 is CASRGGPGETQYF. The CDR3 DNA reads TGCGCCAGCAGGGGCGGGCCGGGAGAGACCCAGTACTTC.